The 21 T cell receptor beta chains below all came from one sample that was sequenced in a study of blood T cell repertoires in COVID-19. Profiling relied on immunoSEQ multiplex PCR, and the TCRdb table lists in-frame clones only, not all of them. This sample has about 140,000 clones, with around nine tenths found just once. The sequenced sample consisted of peripheral blood. The receptors were gathered from a woman aged 45-59 years with active or convalescent COVID-19.

The genes are TRBV18 and TRBJ2-3; D might be TRBD1 (5 bases). V was clipped by 2 bases and J by 6 bases, with 12 bases between them. Germline V CDR1 and CDR2: KGHSH, LQKENI. This CDR3 region has 14 residues. The CDR3 DNA reads as TGTGCCAGCTCACCAACAGGTTCAGGGGATACGCAGTATTTT. This gives the protein CASSPTGSGDTQYF.

This clone has more than one count but fewer than ten. This sequence joins TRBV5-1 and TRBJ1-6; D gene uncertain. The germline V gene encodes CDR1 SGHRS and CDR2 YFSETQ. Trimming took off 0 bases at V and 9 bases at J, with 10 bases between the two ends. The CDR3 has 14 amino acids. In DNA, the CDR3 is TGCGCCAGCAGCTTGGCAGCGAGTGGTTCACCCCTCCACTTT. Residues: CASSLAASGSPLHF.

The rearrangement joins TRBV28 to TRBJ1-5; D is uncertain. Germline CDR1 is MDHEN and CDR2 is SYDVKM. CDR3 length equals 12 residues. The V end lost 6 bases, the J end lost 4 bases, and 7 bases lay between the germline ends. DNA for the CDR3: TGTGCCAGCAGCCTGACTAATCAGCCCCAGCATTTT. Amino acid sequence: CASSLTNQPQHF.

The V call is TRBV6-2 or TRBV6-3, the J call TRBJ1-1; D gene ambiguous. Germline CDR1 MNHEY, CDR2 SVGEGT. Trimming pared 0 bases from V and 0 bases from J, leaving 8 bases between. This CDR3 comprises 15 residues. CDR3 coding DNA: TGTGCCAGCAGTTACTCGCATAGCCTGAACACTGAAGCTTTCTTT. Encoded protein: CASSYSHSLNTEAFF.

The V and J genes are TRBV19 and TRBJ1-2; a possible D gene is TRBD1 (5 bases). Germline V gives CDR1 LNHDA, CDR2 SQIVND (reference sequence). The CDR3 is 12 amino acids. Trimming took 7 bases from V and 8 from J, leaving 14 bases between them. DNA for the CDR3: TGTGCCAGTATCTCAGGGATTAACGGCTACACCTTC. Amino acids: CASISGINGYTF.

This clone was seen just once. This sequence joins TRBV4-1 and TRBJ2-1, with TRBD2 matching 14 bases. The length of the CDR3 is 17 residues. V gave up 1 base and J gave up 7 bases; unmatched junction bases: 6. CDR1 and CDR2 from the germline V gene are MGHRA and YSYEKL. The DNA for the CDR3 is TGCGCCAGCAGCCAAGGACTAGCGGGAGGGCTATATAATGAGCAGTTCTTC. It specifies CASSQGLAGGLYNEQFF.

The chain uses TRBV20-1 and TRBJ2-1; 10 bases line up with TRBD1. The J segment lost 7 bases and the V segment lost 4 bases, leaving 7 bases of the junction unmatched. This CDR3 comprises 14 residues. The germline V gene has CDR1 DFQATT and CDR2 SNEGSKA (reference sequence). The CDR3 is CSATEDRGNNEQFF. The CDR3 nucleotides are TGCAGTGCTACTGAGGACAGGGGGAATAATGAGCAGTTCTTC.

The V call is TRBV6-5, the J call TRBJ1-1, with 9 positions matching TRBD1. The CDR3 contains 13 residues. Germline V CDR1 and CDR2: MNHEY, SVGAGI. V shed 1 base, J shed 6 bases, and the junction held 0 bases outside the gene matches. In nucleotides, the CDR3 is TGTGCCAGCAGTTACTGGGACAGGGCTGAAGCTTTCTTT. Translating gives CASSYWDRAEAFF.

The genes are TRBV28 and TRBJ2-7, with D perhaps TRBD2 (5 bases). The CDR3 totals 14 residues. Germline-derived CDR1 and CDR2 are MDHEN and SYDVKM. The V end was cut by 6 bases, the J end by 3 bases, with 15 bases between. The chain's CDR3 is CASSRPSRDYEQYF. The DNA for the CDR3 is TGTGCCAGCAGCCGCCCCTCGAGGGACTACGAGCAGTACTTC.

The chain has TRBV10-3 and TRBJ1-1; 7 bases match TRBD1. The germline CDR1 and CDR2 sequences are ENHRY and SYGVKD. This CDR3 is built from 13 residues. V was pared by 7 bases and J by 0 bases, with 2 bases of the junction left unmatched. The CDR3 nucleotides are TGTGCCATCAACGGACAGGTGAACACTGAAGCTTTCTTT. This gives the protein CAINGQVNTEAFF.

The V call is TRBV7-9, the J call TRBJ2-7; D not certain. V was clipped by 2 bases and J by 12 bases, with 14 bases between them. In germline, CDR1 is SEHNR, CDR2 FQNEAQ (reference sequence). CDR3 length: 12 amino acids. The CDR3 nucleotides read TGTGCCAGCAGCTTACCACGACTGGTAATGTACTTC. It codes for CASSLPRLVMYF.

Notes on this clone: Other nucleotide sequences from this sample produce the same CDR3. The V gene is TRBV6-2 or TRBV6-3, the J gene TRBJ2-1, with TRBD2 matching over 9 bases. The CDR3 has 17 amino acids. V dropped 2 bases and J dropped 1; count of bases not matched to a gene: 6. Looked up from germline, CDR1 is MNHEY and CDR2 is SVGEGT. The CDR3 spells CASSYIPRGGSYNEQFF. The CDR3 DNA is TGTGCCAGCAGTTACATCCCGCGGGGGGGGTCCTACAATGAGCAGTTCTTC.

The rearrangement joins TRBV21-1 to TRBJ2-2; TRBD2 is taken as the D call from the table, unchecked against the DNA. TRBV21-1 is a pseudogene locus. This CDR3 region has 18 residues. The CDR3 DNA reads as TGTGCCAGCAGCAAAAAGGTCTCCGGGGGTCCTAACACCGGGGAGCTGTTTTTT. It yields the protein CASSKKVSGGPNTGELFF.

V usage is TRBV14 and J usage is TRBJ2-1; 8 positions agree with TRBD1. Germline V gene sequence: CDR1 SGHDN, CDR2 FVKESK. The CDR3 consists of 16 residues. The V and J ends lost 0 bases and 4 bases, in that order; junction bases with no gene match: 5. The DNA for the CDR3 is TGTGCCAGCAGCCAAGACAGGGGGCTTTTATACAATGAGCAGTTCTTC. This translates into CASSQDRGLLYNEQFF.

This clone came up once. The chain employs TRBV2 and TRBJ2-7; 7 nucleotides line up with TRBD1. The CDR3 loop spans 16 amino acids. J gave up 3 bases and V 5 bases, and 13 bases lay outside the gene matches. Germline CDR1 and CDR2: SNHLY and FYNNEI. This CDR3 is CASSSGQSQRFYEQYF. CDR3 nucleotide sequence: TGTGCCAGCAGTTCGGGACAGTCGCAAAGATTCTACGAGCAGTACTTC.

The V call is TRBV5-1, the J call TRBJ1-1; 7 bases align to TRBD1. Trimming removed 1 base from V and 4 bases from J; junction bases left unmatched: 4. CDR1 and CDR2 from the germline V gene are SGHRS and YFSETQ. This CDR3 has 14 residues. The CDR3: CASSLLQGSTEAFF. The CDR3 nucleotides are TGCGCCAGCAGCTTGTTACAGGGGAGCACTGAAGCTTTCTTT.

This chain connects TRBV18 to TRBJ1-1; D is possibly TRBD1 (5 bases). CDR1 KGHSH and CDR2 LQKENI come from the germline V gene. V shed 6 bases and J shed 3 bases, with 14 bases lying between them. CDR3 length: 14 amino acids. The CDR3 DNA reads TGTGCCAGCTCTAGCGGGGGTTTAGACACTGAAGCTTTCTTT. Residues: CASSSGGLDTEAFF.

This clone was seen only a few times. The genes are TRBV5-6 and TRBJ2-3, with TRBD1 matching over 7 bases. The CDR3 is made up of 14 amino acids. With 7 bases clipped from V and 2 bases from J, the junction kept 7 bases outside the gene matches. Germline V gene sequence: CDR1 SGHDT, CDR2 YYEEEE. The CDR3 protein is CASPDRAITDTQYF. DNA for the CDR3: TGTGCCAGCCCAGACAGGGCCATCACAGATACGCAGTATTTT.

Only one count was recorded for this clone. The chain uses TRBV4-3 and TRBJ2-3; possible D gene TRBD1, 6 bases. This CDR3 has 17 residues. CDR1 is LGHNA, CDR2 YSLEER, per germline. V was shortened by 0 bases and J by 2 bases, with 15 bases between the two germline ends. For the CDR3, the DNA is TGCGCCAGCAGCCAAGATAGGTACACAGGGAACACAGATACGCAGTATTTT. It is translated as CASSQDRYTGNTDTQYF.

This chain connects TRBV4-2 to TRBJ2-7, with TRBD2 as a possible D gene (6 bases). The V gene's germline CDR1 is LGHNA and CDR2 YNFKEQ. The ends were cut back, 1 base at V and 5 bases at J, with 12 bases in the middle. The CDR3 covers 14 residues. CDR3 DNA: TGTGCCAGCAGCCAAGTGGAGGGACCTGACGAGCAGTACTTC. Protein product: CASSQVEGPDEQYF.

The gene calls are TRBV15 and TRBJ1-2; D might be TRBD1 (6 bases). Germline lookup yields CDR1 LNHNV and CDR2 YYDKDF (reference sequence). Trimming pared 1 base from V and 5 bases from J, leaving 11 bases between. CDR3 size: 14 residues. The CDR3 loop reads CATSRVQGGYGYTF. The CDR3 region has the DNA TGTGCCACCAGCAGAGTACAGGGTGGGTATGGCTACACCTTC. Supplemented by reference TRBV15 and TRBJ1-2, the full variable domain reads DAMVIQNPRYQVTQFGKPVTLSCSQTLNHNVMYWYQQKSSQAPKLLFHYYDKDFNNEADTPDNFQSRRPNTSFCFLDIRSPGLGDTAMYLCATSRVQGGYGYTFGSGTRLTVV.